These T cell receptor beta chains were read from a single sample in a study of T cell changes during pregnancy in multiple sclerosis. Generated by immunoSEQ multiplex PCR, the TCRdb table keeps only in-frame clones and is missing some. The sample holds roughly 70,000 clones, approximately 92% seen once. The sample was peripheral blood, taken in the third trimester of pregnancy. These receptors were taken from a female donor in good health, enrolled as a control in a pregnancy study. Each CDR3 is given with its conserved first and last residue. D genes are given only for firm matches. A row's size may be missing; if present it is once, few, many or a size class.

clone size: once
J gene: TRBJ2-5
D gene: NA
V gene: TRBV7-8
CDR3 protein: CASRRRAQETQYF
CDR3 DNA: TGTGCCAGCAGGAGGCGAGCCCAAGAGACCCAGTACTTC

clone size: NA
J gene: TRBJ2-7
D gene: NA
V gene: TRBV30
CDR3 protein: CAWSVLARGRAYEQYF
CDR3 DNA: TGTGCCTGGAGTGTACTCGCCAGGGGAAGGGCCTACGAGCAGTACTTC

clone size: NA
J gene: TRBJ1-2
D gene: TRBD1
V gene: TRBV5-8
CDR3 protein: CASSPEVGGAYGYTF
CDR3 DNA: TGTGCCAGCAGCCCGGAGGTAGGGGGCGCGTATGGCTACACCTTC

clone size: NA
J gene: TRBJ2-7
D gene: TRBD1
V gene: TRBV7-9
CDR3 protein: CASSENTGTGRYEQYF
CDR3 DNA: TGTGCCAGCAGCGAAAACACCGGGACAGGGAGGTACGAGCAGTACTTC

clone size: NA
J gene: TRBJ2-1
D gene: NA
V gene: TRBV4-1
CDR3 protein: CASSPRTDSYNEQFF
CDR3 DNA: TGCGCCAGCAGCCCGCGGACAGATTCCTACAATGAGCAGTTCTTC

clone size: NA
J gene: TRBJ2-5
D gene: NA
V gene: TRBV7-9
CDR3 protein: CASSSMDSAETQYF
CDR3 DNA: TGTGCCAGCAGCTCCATGGACAGTGCGGAGACCCAGTACTTC

clone size: once
J gene: TRBJ2-1
D gene: TRBD1
V gene: TRBV19
CDR3 protein: CASADREGNEQFF
CDR3 DNA: TGTGCCAGCGCCGACAGGGAAGGCAATGAGCAGTTCTTC

clone size: NA
J gene: TRBJ1-2
D gene: NA
V gene: TRBV7-8
CDR3 protein: CASNPGLRRTYGYTF
CDR3 DNA: TGTGCCAGCAACCCAGGTCTGCGACGAACCTATGGCTACACCTTC

clone size: NA
J gene: TRBJ1-2
D gene: TRBD1
V gene: TRBV6-5
CDR3 protein: CASSFLRGRSDYGYTF
CDR3 DNA: TGTGCCAGCAGTTTTCTCAGGGGGCGAAGCGACTATGGCTACACCTTC

clone size: NA
J gene: TRBJ1-5
D gene: NA
V gene: TRBV6-5
CDR3 protein: CASSYRDSNQPQHF
CDR3 DNA: TGTGCCAGCAGTTATCGGGATAGCAATCAGCCCCAGCATTTT

clone size: NA
J gene: TRBJ2-6
D gene: NA
V gene: TRBV2
CDR3 protein: CASRTSSGANVLTF
CDR3 DNA: TGTGCCAGCAGGACTAGTTCTGGGGCCAACGTCCTGACTTTC

clone size: NA
J gene: TRBJ2-7
D gene: TRBD2
V gene: TRBV29-1
CDR3 protein: CSVLLAGDGEQYF
CDR3 DNA: TGCAGCGTTTTACTAGCGGGGGATGGAGAGCAGTACTTC

clone size: NA
J gene: TRBJ2-7
D gene: NA
V gene: TRBV30
CDR3 protein: CAWSVRSSPSYEQYF
CDR3 DNA: TGTGCCTGGAGTGTACGAAGTTCGCCCAGCTACGAGCAGTACTTC

clone size: NA
J gene: TRBJ1-5
D gene: TRBD1
V gene: TRBV5-6
CDR3 protein: CASSFWDRDQPQHF
CDR3 DNA: TGTGCCAGCAGCTTTTGGGACAGGGATCAGCCCCAGCATTTT

clone size: NA
J gene: TRBJ1-2
D gene: TRBD1
V gene: TRBV7-2
CDR3 protein: CASSLGGQVGHGYTF
CDR3 DNA: TGTGCCAGCAGCTTAGGGGGACAGGTGGGGCATGGCTACACCTTC

clone size: NA
J gene: TRBJ1-3
D gene: TRBD1
V gene: TRBV5-1
CDR3 protein: CASSWTGGRSGNTIYF
CDR3 DNA: TGCGCCAGCAGCTGGACAGGGGGCAGGTCTGGAAACACCATATATTTT

clone size: NA
J gene: TRBJ2-7
D gene: NA
V gene: TRBV16
CDR3 protein: CASSQAPNYEQYF
CDR3 DNA: TGTGCCAGCAGCCAAGCACCTAACTACGAGCAGTACTTC